The 21 T cell receptor beta chains presented below share a single source sample, sequenced in a study of beta chain features in type 1 diabetes (dated 2018 in TCRdb). Libraries were built with the immunoSEQ multiplex PCR assay. The entire amount of isolated RNA was reverse transcribed using the High Capacity cDNA Reverse Transcription Kit, so the sequenced TCRB transcripts were expressed ones. Entries here come from immuneACCESS through TCRdb and include only in-frame sequences with V and J called. Some clones fail to appear in such tables; in the studies checked, an unresolved V gene covers under half of the shortfall, and the cause of the remainder is unknown. The sample table contains some 150,000 clones; only one count was recorded for around 10% of them. Approximately 2% of the sample is taken by the ten largest. Sequencing used central memory CD4+ T cells from blood. These TCRs come from a man aged 18 to 29 in good health.

In its sample, this clone was seen a few times. Different DNA sequences within this sample yield the same CDR3. The chain combines TRBV7-2 with TRBJ2-1; 12 positions match TRBD2. Germline-derived CDR1 and CDR2 are SGHTA and FQGNSA. This CDR3 has 15 amino acids. V was pared by 6 bases and J by 4 bases, with 4 bases of the junction left unmatched. DNA of the CDR3: TGTGCCAGCAGTTGGACTAGCGGGACTTACAATGAGCAGTTCTTC. It is translated as CASSWTSGTYNEQFF.

This rearrangement joins TRBV18 to TRBJ1-1; possible D gene TRBD1, 6 bases. From germline, CDR1 is KGHSH and CDR2 LQKENI. This CDR3 has 11 residues. V dropped 8 bases and J dropped 7 bases, with 11 bases sitting between them. The CDR3 nucleotides are TGTGCCAGCCAAGGGGGAGATGAAGCTTTCTTT. Residues: CASQGGDEAFF.

The chain combines TRBV5-4 with TRBJ2-7; D uncertain. Trimming took 2 bases from V and 2 from J, leaving 20 bases between them. Germline CDR1 reads SGHNT; CDR2 reads YYREEE (reference sequence). The CDR3 runs to 17 residues. The CDR3 DNA is TGTGCCAGCAGCTTTGCGTTAGGGCAAACAAGAACCTACGAGCAGTACTTC. The encoded protein is CASSFALGQTRTYEQYF. The full variable domain, in which reference TRBV5-4 and TRBJ2-7 provide the parts outside the CDR3, is ETGVTQSPTHLIKTRGQQVTLRCSSQSGHNTVSWYQQALGQGPQFIFQYYREEENGRGNFPPRFSGLQFPNYSSELNVNALELDDSALYLCASSFALGQTRTYEQYFGPGTRLTVT.

This clone has just a few counts. The chain couples TRBV7-2 to TRBJ2-4; D not resolved. This CDR3 spans 17 amino acids. Deletions cut 1 base from V and 0 bases from J, with 13 bases between. The germline CDR1 and CDR2 sequences are SGHTA and FQGNSA. Written as DNA, the CDR3 is TGTGCCAGCAGCTTAGTGGCAGGCCTGATAGCCAAAAACATTCAGTACTTC. The encoded protein is CASSLVAGLIAKNIQYF.

This clone was observed a few times. The germline gene is not matched at one end of the junction; a read error may be the cause. The V call is TRBV28, the J call TRBJ2-6; D is ambiguous. Germline lookup yields CDR1 MDHEN and CDR2 SYDVKM. The CDR3 spans 13 residues. CDR3 DNA sequence: TGTGCCAGCAGACCCGGACCGGCCGACGTCCTGACTTTC. Its translation is CASRPGPADVLTF.

This clone was picked up a small number of times. The chain employs TRBV4-1 and TRBJ2-7; D tentatively reads TRBD1 or TRBD2 (5 bases each). The germline V gene has CDR1 MGHRA and CDR2 YSYEKL. V gave up 2 bases and J gave up 3 bases, with 17 bases separating them. This CDR3 spans 16 amino acids. In DNA, the CDR3 is TGCGCCAGCAGCCAATTTCGGGGACGCGCGGGCTACGAGCAGTACTTC. It yields the protein CASSQFRGRAGYEQYF.

V usage is TRBV7-2 and J usage is TRBJ2-1; 8 nucleotides agree with TRBD2. Trimming at V came to 4 bases and at J to 4 bases, leaving 9 bases not matched to a gene. This CDR3 contains 16 residues. The germline gives CDR1 SGHTA, CDR2 FQGNSA. The CDR3 spells CASSSGGAGKYNEQFF. The CDR3 nucleotides read TGTGCCAGCAGCTCCGGGGGGGCAGGGAAGTACAATGAGCAGTTCTTC.

V and J are TRBV4-1 and TRBJ2-5, with 8 bases fitting TRBD2. Germline lookup yields CDR1 MGHRA and CDR2 YSYEKL. Trimming took 0 bases from V and 4 from J; bases not matched to a gene: 1. CDR3 length equals 14 residues. This CDR3 is CASSQEREGETQYF. The CDR3 coding sequence is TGCGCCAGCAGCCAAGAACGGGAGGGAGAGACCCAGTACTTC.

The CDR3 nucleotides are TGTGCCACTGGGATCGGGTCGGACAAAAACATTCAGTACTTC. Translating it yields CATGIGSDKNIQYF. This sequence joins TRBV10-3 and TRBJ2-4; D remains ambiguous. The germline V gene encodes CDR1 ENHRY and CDR2 SYGVKD. Trimming stripped 10 bases from V and 3 bases from J, with 16 bases between. This CDR3 is built from 14 residues.

The rearrangement links TRBV2 to TRBJ2-1, with TRBD1 as a possible D gene (5 bases). This CDR3 comprises 12 residues. V was trimmed by 4 bases and J by 12 bases, leaving 13 bases between them. Germline V gives CDR1 SNHLY, CDR2 FYNNEI. The CDR3 coding sequence is TGTGCCAGCAGTGCAAACAGGCTCCCGCAGTTCTTC. Its protein product is CASSANRLPQFF.

The V call is TRBV27, the J call TRBJ2-4, with TRBD1 matching 7 bases. With V trimmed by 3 bases and J by 2 bases, 13 bases remained unmatched. This CDR3 comprises 18 residues. Germline V gene lookup returns CDR1 MNHEY and CDR2 SMNVEV (reference sequence). The CDR3 nucleotides are TGTGCCAGCAGTTTGGGATGGGGAACAGGGGAGACCAAAAACATTCAGTACTTC. Protein: CASSLGWGTGETKNIQYF.

This clone was seen only a few times. The rearrangement joins TRBV7-2 to TRBJ2-7; D tentatively fits TRBD1 or TRBD2 (5 bases each). From germline, CDR1 is SGHTA and CDR2 FQGNSA. V lost 1 base, J lost 1 base, and 11 bases lay in between. The CDR3 has 15 residues. In DNA, the CDR3 is TGTGCCAGCAGCTTAGTTCGGGACGCTTCCTACGAGCAGTACTTC. Translated, it gives CASSLVRDASYEQYF. The complete variable domain, with remaining parts taken from reference TRBV7-2 and TRBJ2-7, reads GAGVSQSPSNKVTEKGKDVELRCDPISGHTALYWYRQSLGQGLEFLIYFQGNSAPDKSGLPSDRFSAERTGGSVSTLTIQRTQQEDSAVYLCASSLVRDASYEQYFGPGTRLTVT.

This clone showed up just a few times. The rearrangement joins TRBV10-3 to TRBJ2-1, with D tentatively TRBD1 or TRBD2 (5 bases each). The CDR3 spans 15 residues. V was cut by 3 bases and J by 7 bases, with 16 bases left in between. Germline V lookup: CDR1 ENHRY, CDR2 SYGVKD. In nucleotides, the CDR3 is TGTGCCATCAGTGACGAGGGGCCCGCTCAGAATGAGCAGTTCTTC. The encoded protein is CAISDEGPAQNEQFF.

Only a few counts were recorded for this clone. The gene calls are TRBV6-5 and TRBJ1-2, with 9 bases aligning to TRBD1. Germline CDR1 and CDR2: MNHEY and SVGAGI. The CDR3 loop spans 13 amino acids. Losses at the gene ends were 0 bases for V and 13 bases for J; bases not matched to a gene: 6. CDR3 protein: CASSYSEGQGSTF. The CDR3 DNA reads as TGTGCCAGCAGTTACTCGGAGGGACAGGGTAGCACCTTC.

This clone was detected a few times. The V gene is TRBV2, the J gene TRBJ2-1, with D possibly being TRBD1 (6 bases). The CDR3 sequence is 14 residues long. V lost 4 bases, J lost 3 bases, and 10 bases lay in between. Germline values: CDR1 SNHLY, CDR2 FYNNEI. The chain's CDR3 is CASSVVRGYNEQFF. In DNA, the CDR3 is TGTGCCAGCAGTGTCGTCAGGGGCTACAATGAGCAGTTCTTC.

The J gene is TRBJ2-7, the V gene TRBV28; 10 nucleotides agree with TRBD1. With 7 bases clipped from V and 2 bases from J, the junction kept 8 bases outside the gene matches. Germline CDR1 MDHEN, CDR2 SYDVKM. This CDR3 comprises 15 residues. CDR3 sequence reads: CASTLRTGGTYEQYF. The CDR3 nucleotides are TGTGCCAGCACCTTACGGACAGGGGGGACCTACGAGCAGTACTTC. Drawing the rest from reference TRBV28 and TRBJ2-7, the complete variable domain is DVKVTQSSRYLVKRTGEKVFLECVQDMDHENMFWYRQDPGLGLRLIYFSYDVKMKEKGDIPEGYSVSREKKERFSLILESASTNQTSMYLCASTLRTGGTYEQYFGPGTRLTVT.

V is TRBV21-1 and J is TRBJ1-2. TRBV21-1 is flagged as a pseudogene. The CDR3 runs 14 residues. The CDR3 here is CASLHETGIYGYTF. The CDR3, as DNA: TGTGCCAGCCTCCATGAGACGGGGATCTATGGCTACACCTTC.

The genes are TRBV19 and TRBJ1-1; 9 bases fit TRBD1. With 3 bases clipped from V and 12 bases from J, the junction kept 11 bases outside the gene matches. The CDR3 has 14 amino acids. Per germline, CDR1 LNHDA and CDR2 SQIVND (reference sequence). In nucleotides, the CDR3 is TGTGCCAGTAGTATTACCGGACAGGGGATGTCTACTTTCTTT. Translating gives CASSITGQGMSTFF.

This sequence joins TRBV27 and TRBJ1-6; 8 bases are shared with TRBD1. Germline assignment: CDR1 MNHEY and CDR2 SMNVEV (reference sequence). The CDR3 loop spans 14 amino acids. The J segment lost 7 bases and the V segment lost 5 bases, leaving 4 bases of the junction unmatched. Here the CDR3 reads CASSRDRMNSPLHF. CDR3 nucleotide sequence: TGTGCCAGCAGTCGGGACAGGATGAATTCACCCCTCCACTTT.

In its sample, this clone was seen a few times. The chain couples TRBV5-4 to TRBJ2-1, with TRBD1 matching over 8 bases. The CDR3 has 15 residues. V dropped 0 bases and J dropped 10; count of bases not matched to a gene: 9. Looked up from germline, CDR1 is SGHNT and CDR2 is YYREEE (reference sequence). The CDR3 coding sequence is TGTGCCAGCAGCTTGGAGAGGACAGGGAGGAACGAGCAGTTCTTC. The encoded protein is CASSLERTGRNEQFF. Using reference TRBV5-4 and TRBJ2-1 for the parts outside the CDR3, the full variable domain is ETGVTQSPTHLIKTRGQQVTLRCSSQSGHNTVSWYQQALGQGPQFIFQYYREEENGRGNFPPRFSGLQFPNYSSELNVNALELDDSALYLCASSLERTGRNEQFFGPGTRLTVL.

The CDR3 region is CASSLGGSALYGYTF. DNA of the CDR3: TGTGCCAGCAGCTTAGGCGGTTCGGCACTCTATGGCTACACCTTC. The chain recombines TRBV7-9 with TRBJ1-2, with D hard to call. Trimming pared 1 base from V and 4 bases from J, leaving 13 bases between. Per the germline V gene, CDR1 is SEHNR and CDR2 is FQNEAQ (reference sequence). The CDR3 spans 15 residues. Drawing the rest from reference TRBV7-9 and TRBJ1-2, the complete variable domain is DTGVSQNPRHKITKRGQNVTFRCDPISEHNRLYWYRQTLGQGPEFLTYFQNEAQLEKSRLLSDRFSAERPKGSFSTLEIQRTEQGDSAMYLCASSLGGSALYGYTFGSGTRLTVV.